The T cell receptor beta chain described here comes from a study of cytomegalovirus exposure and HLA in healthy donors. The CDR3 is 15 amino acids. Looked up from germline, CDR1 is MNHNY and CDR2 is SVGAGI (reference sequence). Germline trimming cut 2 bases from V and 1 base from J; bases unmatched to any gene: 1. The donors were part of the roughly 130-subject validation cohort, which stood apart from the roughly 640-subject first cohort. Here immunoSEQ multiplex PCR was the method, and the copy in TCRdb shows in-frame clones only, minus some. The sample includes roughly 65,000 clones, over 80% of them seen just once. General study points: Later, an analysis found that TCR clusters from the first cohort tended to co-occur in the 120 or so validation repertoires. Rare sequences made up most TCRs, while some public TCRs were found in many donors. Reportedly, cytomegalovirus status was diagnosed with high sensitivity and specificity.

Points on this clone: The antigen is undetermined.

The sequenced sample consisted of PBMCs. The chain joins TRBV6-6 to TRBJ2-7, with TRBD1 matching 11 bases. This TCR derives from a man in his late teens or twenties in good health and CMV-seronegative. The CDR3 is CASSYRDRGSYEQYF. CDR3 sequence (DNA): TGTGCCAGCAGTTACAGGGACAGGGGGTCCTACGAGCAGTACTTC.